This T cell receptor (beta chain) was captured by sequencing in a study of blood T cell repertoires in COVID-19. On the study more broadly: T cells, B-cell-depleted T cells, or PBMCs supplied cDNA or gDNA.

Living in about two dozen US areas, the participants were between 18 and 89 years of age. Recovered status in Cohort 3 required two negative PCRs, clearance, or symptom resolution. CDR1 and CDR2 from the germline V gene are LGHNA and YNFKEQ. This CDR3 has 14 amino acids. Trimming pared 0 bases from V and 4 bases from J, leaving 6 bases between. Per the authors' pipeline: Scientists estimated how many nucleated cells there were by amplifying reference gene primers. Measured with immunoSEQ multiplex PCR; TCRdb has only the in-frame clones, and not every one. V, J and clone size are those of that table, while D and trimming were read from the DNA. Of approximately 300,000 clones listed, about 87% are singletons.

The specimen sequenced was PBMCs or T cells enriched from blood (not recorded which). The rearrangement joins TRBV4-2 to TRBJ2-2, with D unresolved. This clonotype was sampled from a woman between 25 and 40 years old who had recovered from COVID-19. DNA of the CDR3: TGTGCCAGCAGCCAAGAAGCTAGCACCGGGGAGCTGTTTTTT. It codes for CASSQEASTGELFF.